This entry is about one T cell receptor (beta chain). What it recognizes is unknown. The entry originates in a study of cytomegalovirus exposure and HLA in healthy donors. Turning to the study itself: Researchers found that more than 70% of 398 genotyped donors fell within the Caucasian-associated ancestry cluster.

Study observations and caveats: It is likely that the observed cluster of highly shared sequence variants was a sequencing artifact.

Researchers ran the PCR with 60 Vbeta and 13 Jbeta primers. Profiled with immunoSEQ multiplex PCR; TCRdb holds only in-frame clones, not every one. The sample consists of over 150,000 clones, roughly four fifths of them appearing once. Healthy people donating bone marrow made up the donors. CDR1 is SGHTA and CDR2 is FQGNSA in the germline V gene. The CDR3 contains 15 residues. V was trimmed by 4 bases and J by 0 bases, leaving 11 bases between them. The source is a woman younger than 45 in good health and CMV-seronegative. The genes are TRBV7-2 and TRBJ2-3; a possible D gene is TRBD1 (6 bases). The sequenced sample consisted of PBMCs. The CDR3 spells CASSWGRVSTDTQYF. The CDR3 bases are TGTGCCAGCAGCTGGGGGCGCGTAAGCACAGATACGCAGTATTTT.